What follows is one TCR beta chain and its context. The entry originates in a study of T cell changes during pregnancy in multiple sclerosis. The CDR3 consists of 13 residues. Germline V gene lookup returns CDR1 LGHNA and CDR2 YSLEER. V lost 6 bases, J lost 0 bases, and 8 bases lay in between. Data came from immunoSEQ multiplex PCR; TCRdb stores just in-frame clones and leaves some out. This table has about 68,000 clones, about nine tenths appearing once. Sequencing was performed on peripheral blood, taken in the third trimester of pregnancy. The receptor comes from a female donor with multiple sclerosis, enrolled in a pregnancy study. The J gene is TRBJ1-1, the V gene TRBV4-3; D remains unclear. The CDR3, as DNA: TGCGCCAGCAGGAGCGACCTGAACACTGAAGCTTTCTTT. It encodes CASRSDLNTEAFF.